A single sample gave rise to the 9 T cell receptor beta chains below, sequenced in a study of cytomegalovirus exposure and HLA in healthy donors. Assay used: immunoSEQ multiplex PCR; TCRdb lists only in-frame clones, some missing. The table shows roughly 120,000 clones, with 88% occurring only once. Sequences were obtained from PBMCs. These receptors all come from a young woman in good health and CMV-seropositive.

The genes are TRBV18 and TRBJ1-6, with a possible D match to TRBD1 (6 bases). Looked up from germline, CDR1 is KGHSH and CDR2 is LQKENI. Trimming stripped 3 bases from V and 5 bases from J, with 14 bases between. This CDR3 comprises 16 residues. DNA of the CDR3: TGTGCCAGCTCACCCCTGTCGACAGGAGATAATTCACCCCTCCACTTT. Amino acid sequence: CASSPLSTGDNSPLHF.

This chain uses TRBV4-2 with TRBJ2-1; TRBD2 might be the D (5 bases). V gave up 4 bases and J gave up 7 bases, with 17 bases separating them. The V gene's germline CDR1 is LGHNA and CDR2 YNFKEQ. The CDR3 covers 15 residues. The CDR3 DNA is TGTGCCAGCAGCCTCACCGGAGGTTTGATGAATGAGCAGTTCTTC. This codes for CASSLTGGLMNEQFF.

This clone was seen once. The chain uses TRBV29-1 and TRBJ2-1; TRBD2 might be the D (6 bases). With 4 bases removed from V and 10 bases from J, the gap between germline ends came to 11 bases. The germline V gene encodes CDR1 SQVTM and CDR2 ANQGSEA. The CDR3 contains 11 residues. Written as DNA, the CDR3 is TGCAGCGTTGCCGGGGGAGACGAGCAGTTCTTC. Its protein is CSVAGGDEQFF.

The chain carries TRBV23-1 and TRBJ2-7, with D possibly being TRBD1 (6 bases). TRBV23-1 is assigned to the ORF class and has an uncertain function. The CDR3 is 14 residues long. Trimming stripped 3 bases from V and 5 bases from J, with 14 bases between. The CDR3 here is CASSHTGSGNEQYF. The CDR3 region has the DNA TGCGCCAGCAGTCACACAGGGAGTGGAAACGAGCAGTACTTC.

The J gene is TRBJ2-1, the V gene TRBV28, with a tentative D call TRBD2 (6 bases). The CDR3 totals 14 residues. Germline CDR1 MDHEN, CDR2 SYDVKM. With 3 bases removed from V and 6 bases from J, the gap between germline ends came to 12 bases. The CDR3 here is CASSFRRETNEQFF. The CDR3 nucleotides read TGTGCCAGCAGTTTTCGTCGGGAGACCAATGAGCAGTTCTTC.

This sequence joins TRBV6-5 and TRBJ1-2; TRBD1 aligns across 10 bases. The V segment lost 2 bases and the J segment 4 bases; nucleotides outside the gene matches: 7. The germline CDR1 and CDR2 sequences are MNHEY and SVGAGI. This CDR3 is 16 amino acids long. This chain's CDR3 is CASSYRPTGGFYGYTF. The CDR3 DNA reads TGTGCCAGCAGTTACCGGCCGACAGGGGGCTTCTATGGCTACACCTTC.

The chain has TRBV5-6 and TRBJ2-1; possibly TRBD2 for D (5 bases). The CDR3 runs to 16 residues. The germline CDR1 and CDR2 sequences are SGHDT and YYEEEE. Trimming shortened V by 0 bases and J by 8 bases, and 18 bases separated the two germline ends. This CDR3 reads CASSLAPLESVHEQFF. For the CDR3, the DNA is TGTGCCAGCAGCTTGGCGCCACTAGAATCAGTGCATGAGCAGTTCTTC.

This clone was seen more than once but under ten times. The V gene is TRBV7-3, the J gene TRBJ2-7; D call uncertain. The CDR3 is 15 amino acids. Germline CDR1 and CDR2: SGHTA and FQGTGA. V was clipped by 5 bases and J by 4 bases, with 18 bases between them. The CDR3 DNA is TGTGCCAGCAGCCACTTCAGACTGGTCGAATACGAGCAGTACTTC. Amino acids: CASSHFRLVEYEQYF. Using reference TRBV7-3 and TRBJ2-7 for the parts outside the CDR3, the full variable domain is GAGVSQTPSNKVTEKGKYVELRCDPISGHTALYWYRQSLGQGPEFLIYFQGTGAADDSGLPNDRFFAVRPEGSVSTLKIQRTERGDSAVYLCASSHFRLVEYEQYFGPGTRLTVT.

The rearrangement links TRBV28 to TRBJ1-4; no clear D gene. CDR3 length: 13 residues. CDR1 MDHEN and CDR2 SYDVKM come from the germline V gene. V lost 5 bases and J lost 3, with 7 bases in between. The CDR3 loop is CASSPNANEKLFF. CDR3 coding DNA: TGTGCCAGCAGTCCCAATGCTAATGAAAAACTGTTTTTT.